This TCR beta chain was sequenced during a study of post-analysis software for immune sequencing data. Germline V gene lookup returns CDR1 LNHNV and CDR2 YYDKDF (reference sequence). This CDR3 is 15 amino acids long. V lost 0 bases to trimming and J lost 3 bases, with 9 bases between them. Presence of unique molecular identifiers characterized the TCR beta cDNA libraries. MiXCR, applied by TCRdb to the PCR reads, yields one record per CDR3 protein. The sample lists 250,000 to 300,000 distinct CDR3 sequences, 35% to 45% occurring once. On this clonotype: Antigen unknown. The final CDR3 position lacks the conserved phenylalanine or tryptophan, pointing to a likely read error.

Study outcomes and limitations: Strong same-batch co-clustering of samples appeared with F measure clustering. Five TRBV segments, including TRBV5-6, TRBV5-1 and TRBV20-1, were more frequent in patients than controls.

V is TRBV15 and J is TRBJ2-4; D may be TRBD1 (6 bases). Sequenced material: blood. This receptor was obtained from a girl aged 10 to 17 with multiple sclerosis. The chain's CDR3 is CATSRENRDKNIQYL. CDR3 nucleotides: TGTGCCACCAGCAGAGAGAACAGGGACAAAAACATTCAGTACCTC.